The 9 T cell receptor beta chains listed next were all sequenced from one sample in a study of control samples from healthy donors and cancer patients. Generated by immunoSEQ multiplex PCR, the TCRdb table keeps only in-frame clones and is missing some. Of under 90,000 clones listed, roughly 92% were seen once; the top ten hold approximately 6%. The sequenced material came from blood. The receptors here all came from a woman aged 55-70 years in good health.

The CDR3 region has the DNA TGTGCCAGCAGCTCGGGACAGGGAAGGCCCACAGATACGCAGTATTTT. This translates into CASSSGQGRPTDTQYF. The rearrangement links TRBV11-3 to TRBJ2-3; 9 nucleotides match TRBD1. The germline CDR1 and CDR2 sequences are SGHNT and YENEEA. The CDR3 length is 16 residues. V gave up 4 bases and J gave up 2 bases; unmatched junction bases: 7. Supplemented by reference TRBV11-3 and TRBJ2-3, the full variable domain reads EAGVVQSPRYKIIEKKQPVAFWCNPISGHNTLYWYLQNLGQGPELLIRYENEEAVDDSQLPKDRFSAERLKGVDSTLKIQPAELGDSAVYLCASSSGQGRPTDTQYFGPGTRLTVL.

This chain connects TRBV5-1 to TRBJ2-3, with TRBD2 identical over 11 bases. The germline V gene has CDR1 SGHRS and CDR2 YFSETQ. V lost 0 bases to trimming and J lost 0 bases; unmatched junction nucleotides: 3. CDR3 size: 17 residues. The CDR3, as DNA: TGCGCCAGCAGCTTGGGGCTAGCGGGAGGAAGCACAGATACGCAGTATTTT. This codes for CASSLGLAGGSTDTQYF.

The chain is built from TRBV6-5 and TRBJ1-1; 7 bases align to TRBD1. Unmatched junction bases numbered 5, after V lost 5 bases and J lost 5 bases. The CDR3 contains 13 residues. Germline-derived CDR1 and CDR2 are MNHEY and SVGAGI. CDR3 sequence: CASSPTGRTEAFF. CDR3 DNA: TGTGCCAGCAGTCCGACAGGGAGAACTGAAGCTTTCTTT.

The chain has TRBV28 and TRBJ1-3; the D is unclear. V was cut by 2 bases and J by 0 bases, with 11 bases left in between. Germline V gives CDR1 MDHEN, CDR2 SYDVKM. This CDR3 contains 16 residues. This chain's CDR3 is CASSLGPDDSGNTIYF. The CDR3 DNA follows: TGTGCCAGCAGTTTAGGTCCCGATGACTCTGGAAACACCATATATTTT.

This chain joins TRBV30 and TRBJ2-1; D might be TRBD2 (6 bases). Germline lookup yields CDR1 GTSNPN and CDR2 SVGIG (reference sequence). The CDR3 has 12 amino acids. Trimming pared 8 bases from V and 9 bases from J, leaving 17 bases between. The CDR3 sequence is CAGTSGGLEQFF. The CDR3 DNA follows: TGTGCCGGGACTTCCGGAGGACTTGAGCAGTTCTTC.

The V gene is TRBV5-1, the J gene TRBJ1-2; TRBD1 might be the D (5 bases). V gave up 0 bases and J gave up 3 bases, with 12 bases separating them. Germline lookup yields CDR1 SGHRS and CDR2 YFSETQ. The CDR3 contains 15 residues. The CDR3 DNA reads as TGCGCCAGCAGCTTGGCCCCGGGGCTGGACTATGGCTACACCTTC. This sequence encodes CASSLAPGLDYGYTF.

This clone was detected once. This chain links TRBV19 with TRBJ1-4; the match to TRBD1 covers 7 bases. With 5 bases clipped from V and 7 bases from J, the junction kept 10 bases outside the gene matches. The CDR3 has 15 residues. Per the germline V gene, CDR1 is LNHDA and CDR2 is SQIVND (reference sequence). The CDR3 sequence is CASSSRDRVPEKLFF. For the CDR3, the DNA is TGTGCCAGTAGTTCAAGAGACAGGGTACCTGAAAAACTGTTTTTT.

The V gene is TRBV2, the J gene TRBJ1-5; a weak D match, TRBD1 (5 bases). Germline CDR1 reads SNHLY; CDR2 reads FYNNEI. V gave up 3 bases and J gave up 2 bases, with 14 bases separating them. CDR3 length: 16 amino acids. In DNA, the CDR3 is TGTGCCAGCAGTGATGCAGGGAATAGGGGCAATCAGCCCCAGCATTTT. It yields the protein CASSDAGNRGNQPQHF.

The chain has TRBV3-1 (or the pseudogene TRBV3-2) and TRBJ2-1, with 7 positions matching TRBD2. The V segment lost 0 bases and the J segment 4 bases; nucleotides outside the gene matches: 6. Germline lookup yields CDR1 LGHDT and CDR2 YNNKEL (reference sequence). This CDR3 has 16 residues. CDR3: CASSQEWREKYNEQFF. Here the CDR3 DNA reads TGTGCCAGCAGCCAAGAGTGGCGGGAGAAATACAATGAGCAGTTCTTC.